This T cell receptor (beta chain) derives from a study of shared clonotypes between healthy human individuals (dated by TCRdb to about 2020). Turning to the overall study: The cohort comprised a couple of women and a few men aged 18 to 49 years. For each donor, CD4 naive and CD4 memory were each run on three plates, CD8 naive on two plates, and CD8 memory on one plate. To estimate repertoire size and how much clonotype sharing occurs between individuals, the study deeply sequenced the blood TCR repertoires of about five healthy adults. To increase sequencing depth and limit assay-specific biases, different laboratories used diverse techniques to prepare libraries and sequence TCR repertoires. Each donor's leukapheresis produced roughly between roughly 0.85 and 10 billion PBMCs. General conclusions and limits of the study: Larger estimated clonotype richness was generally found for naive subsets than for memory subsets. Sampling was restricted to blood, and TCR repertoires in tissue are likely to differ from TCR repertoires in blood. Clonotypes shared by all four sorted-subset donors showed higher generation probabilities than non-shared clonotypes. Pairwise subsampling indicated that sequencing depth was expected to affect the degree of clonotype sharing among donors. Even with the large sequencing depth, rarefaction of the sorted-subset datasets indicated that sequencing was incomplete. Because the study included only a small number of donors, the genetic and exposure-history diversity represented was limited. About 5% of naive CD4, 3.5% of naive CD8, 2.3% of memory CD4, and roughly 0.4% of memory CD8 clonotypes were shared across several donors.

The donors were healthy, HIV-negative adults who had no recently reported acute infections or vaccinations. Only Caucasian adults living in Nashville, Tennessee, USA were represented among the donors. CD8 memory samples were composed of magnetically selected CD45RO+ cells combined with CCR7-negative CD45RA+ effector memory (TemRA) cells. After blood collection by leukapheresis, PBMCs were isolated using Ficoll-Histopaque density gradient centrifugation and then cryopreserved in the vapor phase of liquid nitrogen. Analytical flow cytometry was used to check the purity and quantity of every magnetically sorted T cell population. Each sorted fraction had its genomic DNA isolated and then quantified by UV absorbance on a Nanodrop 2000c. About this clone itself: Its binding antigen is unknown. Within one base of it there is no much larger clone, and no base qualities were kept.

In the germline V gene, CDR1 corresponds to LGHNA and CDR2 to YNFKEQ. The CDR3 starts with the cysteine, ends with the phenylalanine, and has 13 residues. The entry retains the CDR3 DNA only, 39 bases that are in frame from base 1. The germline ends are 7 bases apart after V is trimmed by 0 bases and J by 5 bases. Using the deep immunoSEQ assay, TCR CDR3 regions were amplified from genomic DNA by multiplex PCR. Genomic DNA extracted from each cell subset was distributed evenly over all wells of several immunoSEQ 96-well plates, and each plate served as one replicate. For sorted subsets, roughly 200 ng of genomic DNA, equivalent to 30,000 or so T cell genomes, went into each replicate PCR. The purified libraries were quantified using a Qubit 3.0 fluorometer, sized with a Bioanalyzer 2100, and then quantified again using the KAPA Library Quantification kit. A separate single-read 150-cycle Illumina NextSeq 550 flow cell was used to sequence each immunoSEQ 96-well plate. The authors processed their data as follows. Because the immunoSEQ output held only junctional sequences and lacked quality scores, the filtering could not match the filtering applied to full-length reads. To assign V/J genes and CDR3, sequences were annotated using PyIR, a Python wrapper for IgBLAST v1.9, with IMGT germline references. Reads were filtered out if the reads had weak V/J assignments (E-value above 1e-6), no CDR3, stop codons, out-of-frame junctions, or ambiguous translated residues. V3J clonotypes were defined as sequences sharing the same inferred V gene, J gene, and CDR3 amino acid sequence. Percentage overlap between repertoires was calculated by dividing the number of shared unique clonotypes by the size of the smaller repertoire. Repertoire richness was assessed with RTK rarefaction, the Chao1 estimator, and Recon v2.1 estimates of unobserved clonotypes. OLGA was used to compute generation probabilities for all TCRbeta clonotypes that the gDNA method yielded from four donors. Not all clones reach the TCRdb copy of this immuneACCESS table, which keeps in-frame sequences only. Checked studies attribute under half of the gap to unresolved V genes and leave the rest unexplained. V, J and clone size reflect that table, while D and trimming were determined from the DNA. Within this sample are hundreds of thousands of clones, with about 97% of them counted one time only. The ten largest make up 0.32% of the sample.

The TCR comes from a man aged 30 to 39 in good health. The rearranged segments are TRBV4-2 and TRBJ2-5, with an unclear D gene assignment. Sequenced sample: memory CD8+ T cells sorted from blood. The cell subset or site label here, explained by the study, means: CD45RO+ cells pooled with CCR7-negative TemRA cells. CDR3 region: CASSQERVETQYF. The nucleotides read TGTGCCAGCAGCCAAGAAAGAGTCGAGACCCAGTACTTC.